This T cell receptor beta chain was sequenced during a study of graft-versus-host responses after intestinal transplantation. Study context: Among the recipients, all got anti-thymocyte globulin induction and then tacrolimus and steroids for roughly three years.

Trimming stripped 4 bases from V and 3 bases from J, with 16 bases between. The length of the CDR3 is 16 residues. Germline lookup yields CDR1 SGDLS and CDR2 YYNGEE. Worth noting for this clone: The target antigen is unknown.

Profiling relied on immunoSEQ multiplex PCR, and the TCRdb table lists in-frame clones only, not all of them. There are approximately 25,000 clones in the sample; around 82% occur only once, and around 0.87% lies in the top ten. Study results and limitations: Recipient marrow harbored GvH clones, some of which surfaced first in ileum or blood. When patients had graft-donor T cell macrochimerism, their allografts held high graft-versus-host to host-versus-graft clonal ratios.

The material sequenced was unstimulated CD8+ T cells sorted from spleen or lymph node cells, taken before transplant. The rearrangement uses TRBV9 and TRBJ2-2, with D maybe TRBD1 (6 bases). The receptor was isolated from a human donor who was the organ donor for an intestinal transplant. The CDR3 DNA sequence: TGTGCCAGCAGCCCCCGGACAGCCATTTACACCGGGGAGCTGTTTTTT. This codes for CASSPRTAIYTGELFF. The full variable domain, completed using reference TRBV9 and TRBJ2-2, is DSGVTQTPKHLITATGQRVTLRCSPRSGDLSVYWYQQSLDQGLQFLIQYYNGEERAKGNILERFSAQQFPDLHSELNLSSLELGDSALYFCASSPRTAIYTGELFFGEGSRLTVL.